The sequence of this TCR beta chain was determined in a study of cytomegalovirus exposure and HLA in healthy donors. Looked up from germline, CDR1 is SGHNT and CDR2 is YYREEE (reference sequence). The CDR3 is made up of 17 amino acids. Regarding the study as a whole: Sequencing probably produced one cluster of sequence variants that were highly shared.

With respect to this clone: Its antigen is as yet unknown. An end of the junction differs from the germline gene, which may be a read error.

PCR was performed using 60 Vbeta and 13 Jbeta primers. The repertoire was sequenced with immunoSEQ multiplex PCR; TCRdb's copy has only in-frame clones and lacks some. The sample data list about 46,000 clones. The TCR was taken from a woman in her thirties or forties in good health and CMV-seronegative. The sample was PBMCs. This chain uses TRBV5-4 with TRBJ1-1; D unresolved. CDR3 region: CPSSSPGGGRANTEAFF. The CDR3 DNA reads TGTCCCAGCAGCTCCCCCGGTGGAGGCCGGGCGAACACTGAAGCTTTCTTT.